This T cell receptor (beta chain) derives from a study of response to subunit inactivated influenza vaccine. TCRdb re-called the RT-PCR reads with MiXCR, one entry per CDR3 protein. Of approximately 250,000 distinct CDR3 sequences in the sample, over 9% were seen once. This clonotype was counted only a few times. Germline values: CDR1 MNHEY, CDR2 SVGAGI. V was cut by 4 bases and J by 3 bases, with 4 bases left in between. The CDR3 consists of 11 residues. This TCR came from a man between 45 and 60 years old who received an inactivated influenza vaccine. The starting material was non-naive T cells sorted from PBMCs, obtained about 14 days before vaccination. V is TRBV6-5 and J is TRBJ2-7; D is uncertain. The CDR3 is CASSWNYEQYF. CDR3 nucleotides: TGTGCCAGCAGTTGGAACTACGAGCAGTACTTC.